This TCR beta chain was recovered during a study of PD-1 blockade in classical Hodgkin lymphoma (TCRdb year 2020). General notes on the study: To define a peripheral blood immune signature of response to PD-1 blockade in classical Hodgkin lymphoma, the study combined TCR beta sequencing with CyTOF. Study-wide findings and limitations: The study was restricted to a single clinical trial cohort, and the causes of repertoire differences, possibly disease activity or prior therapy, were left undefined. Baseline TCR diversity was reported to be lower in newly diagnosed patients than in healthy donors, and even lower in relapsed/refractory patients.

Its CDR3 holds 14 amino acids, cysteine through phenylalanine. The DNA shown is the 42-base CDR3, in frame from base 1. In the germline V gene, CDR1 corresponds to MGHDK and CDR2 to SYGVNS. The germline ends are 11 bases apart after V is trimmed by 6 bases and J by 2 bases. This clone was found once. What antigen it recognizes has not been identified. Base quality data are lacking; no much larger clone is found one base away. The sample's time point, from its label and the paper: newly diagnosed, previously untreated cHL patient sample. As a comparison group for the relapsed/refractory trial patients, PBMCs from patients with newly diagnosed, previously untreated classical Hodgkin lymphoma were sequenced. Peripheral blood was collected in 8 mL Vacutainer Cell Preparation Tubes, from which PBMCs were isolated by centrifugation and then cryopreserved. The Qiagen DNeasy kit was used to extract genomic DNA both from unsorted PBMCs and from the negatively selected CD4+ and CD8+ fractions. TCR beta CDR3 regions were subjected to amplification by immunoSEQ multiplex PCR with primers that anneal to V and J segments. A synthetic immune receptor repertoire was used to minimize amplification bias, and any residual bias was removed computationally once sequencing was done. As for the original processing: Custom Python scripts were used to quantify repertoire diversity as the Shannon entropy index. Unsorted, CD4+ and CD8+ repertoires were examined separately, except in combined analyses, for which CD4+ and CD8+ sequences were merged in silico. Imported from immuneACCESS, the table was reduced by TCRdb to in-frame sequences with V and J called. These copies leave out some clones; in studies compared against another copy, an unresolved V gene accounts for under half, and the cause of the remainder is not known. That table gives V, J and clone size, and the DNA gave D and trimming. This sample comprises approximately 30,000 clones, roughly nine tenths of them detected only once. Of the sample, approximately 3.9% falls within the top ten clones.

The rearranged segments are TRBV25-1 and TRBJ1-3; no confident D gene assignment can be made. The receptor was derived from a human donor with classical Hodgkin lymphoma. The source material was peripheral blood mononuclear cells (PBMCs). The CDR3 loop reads CASRGGIPGNTIYF. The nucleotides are TGTGCCAGCAGGGGCGGAATCCCTGGAAACACCATATATTTT.